This T cell receptor beta chain was retrieved from a study of cytomegalovirus exposure and HLA in healthy donors. Study-level points and caveats: The authors enumerated over 150 TCR beta chains as linked to cytomegalovirus. Subsequent analysis of the roughly 120 validation repertoires found a tendency for first-cohort TCR clusters to co-occur. Most sequenced TCRs were rare (though some public TCRs occurred in many donors).

The donors were part of the roughly 120-subject validation cohort, which stood apart from the approximately 700-subject first cohort. Details on this clone: What it binds is unknown.

The CDR3 totals 15 residues. Trimming took 7 bases from V and 0 from J, leaving 16 bases between them. Germline V gene sequence: CDR1 MNHEY, CDR2 SMNVEV (reference sequence). Measured with immunoSEQ multiplex PCR; TCRdb has only the in-frame clones, and not every one. The sample gives roughly 250,000 clones, about 86% of which show up once; 2% to 3% is in the top ten. The receptor was derived from a man aged 18 to 29 in good health and CMV-seronegative. The chain recombines TRBV27 with TRBJ2-7; D uncertain. Sequencing was carried out using PBMCs. The CDR3 sequence is CASTAEASSSYEQYF. The CDR3 DNA sequence: TGTGCCAGCACGGCTGAGGCGTCGAGCTCCTACGAGCAGTACTTC.